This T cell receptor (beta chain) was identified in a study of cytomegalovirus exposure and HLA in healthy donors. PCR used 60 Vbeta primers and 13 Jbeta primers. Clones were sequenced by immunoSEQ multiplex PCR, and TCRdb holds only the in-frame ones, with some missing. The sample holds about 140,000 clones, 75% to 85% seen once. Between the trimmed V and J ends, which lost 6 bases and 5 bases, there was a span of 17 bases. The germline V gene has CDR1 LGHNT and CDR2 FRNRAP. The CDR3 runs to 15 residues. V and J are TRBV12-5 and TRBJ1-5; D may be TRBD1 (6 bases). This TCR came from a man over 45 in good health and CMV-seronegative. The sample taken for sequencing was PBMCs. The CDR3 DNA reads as TGTGCTAGTGGCCAGGGACCTAAGGGGGATCAGCCCCAGCATTTT. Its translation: CASGQGPKGDQPQHF.